Shown below are 24 T cell receptor beta chains from a single sample sequenced in a study of T cells after yellow fever vaccination. TCRdb processed the 5' RACE reads anew with MiXCR; each CDR3 protein has one entry. The sample contains 400,000 to 450,000 distinct CDR3 sequences, roughly a sixth of which appear only once. Sequenced here: PBMCs, sampled before the yellow fever booster vaccination. The receptor set was obtained from a man aged 18 to 30 who received the YFV17D yellow fever vaccine.

The chain carries TRBV12-3 or TRBV12-4 and TRBJ1-5, with 10 bases fitting TRBD1. V trimming: 7 bases; J trimming: 9 bases; junction bases outside the gene matches: 9. This CDR3 has 14 residues. The CDR3 loop is CASTPGTGVWPQHF. The CDR3 nucleotides are TGTGCCAGCACCCCCGGGACAGGGGTGTGGCCCCAGCATTTT.

The gene calls are TRBV7-3 and TRBJ2-7; tentative D call: TRBD1 (5 bases). The CDR3 spans 13 residues. V gave up 1 base and J gave up 7 bases, with 11 bases separating them. Per the germline V gene, CDR1 is SGHTA and CDR2 is FQGTGA. The CDR3 reads CASSLMPAGEQYV. CDR3 nucleotide sequence: TGTGCCAGCAGCTTAATGCCCGCAGGGGAGCAGTACGTC.

There are many counts of this clonotype. This chain links TRBV14 with TRBJ1-1; D is possibly TRBD1 (5 bases). Germline loops: CDR1 SGHDN, CDR2 FVKESK. Trimming took off 4 bases at V and 0 bases at J, with 9 bases between the two ends. The CDR3 is 14 residues long. As DNA, the CDR3 is TGTGCCAGCAGCCCAAGAGGGGTGAACACTGAAGCTTTCTTT. It codes for CASSPRGVNTEAFF.

This clonotype was counted between two and nine times. The chain couples TRBV5-4 to TRBJ2-7; possible D gene TRBD2, 6 bases. The CDR3 is 15 residues long. The V gene's germline CDR1 is SGHNT and CDR2 YYREEE (reference sequence). Trimming cost V 5 bases and J 2 bases, with 17 bases left between them. Here the CDR3 reads CASSDGGWRPYEQYF. CDR3 in DNA: TGTGCCAGCAGTGACGGGGGTTGGAGGCCCTACGAGCAGTACTTC.

This clonotype occurred a few times. V and J are TRBV20-1 and TRBJ1-1; possible D gene TRBD1, 5 bases. The CDR3 has 18 residues. CDR1 DFQATT and CDR2 SNEGSKA come from the germline V gene (reference sequence). V was trimmed by 0 bases and J by 3 bases, leaving 23 bases between them. The CDR3 spells CSARDFATVGLGDTEAFF. The CDR3 DNA reads TGCAGTGCTAGAGATTTCGCGACAGTTGGGTTGGGGGACACTGAAGCTTTCTTT.

This chain joins TRBV28 and TRBJ1-1; D unresolved. The CDR3 is 14 amino acids. Germline assignment: CDR1 MDHEN and CDR2 SYDVKM. The germline V and J ends were trimmed by 6 bases and 1 base, with 12 bases remaining between them. The CDR3 region has the DNA TGTGCCAGCAGCTTACCCCTCAGGAACACTGAAGCTTTCTTT. Translating gives CASSLPLRNTEAFF.

This clonotype was observed a handful of times. This chain connects TRBV11-1 to TRBJ2-7; D uncertain. In germline, CDR1 is SGHAT, CDR2 FQDESV (reference sequence). The ends were cut back, 5 bases at V and 2 bases at J, with 13 bases in the middle. This CDR3 contains 14 residues. The CDR3 sequence: CASSPRSGTYEQYF. The CDR3 nucleotides are TGTGCCAGCAGCCCCCGGTCAGGAACCTACGAGCAGTACTTC.

This clonotype was detected a few times. This chain uses TRBV14 with TRBJ2-2; D is unresolved. Germline CDR1 reads SGHDN; CDR2 reads FVKESK. The CDR3 loop spans 15 amino acids. V shed 3 bases and J shed 1 base, with 9 bases lying between them. Here the CDR3 DNA reads TGTGCCAGCAGCCACAGGCAGTGGAACACCGGGGAGCTGTTTTTT. It is translated as CASSHRQWNTGELFF.

In this sample, this clonotype turned up a few times. The gene calls are TRBV12-3 or TRBV12-4 and TRBJ2-3; D is ambiguous. Trimming shortened V by 5 bases and J by 2 bases, and 5 bases separated the two germline ends. The CDR3 spans 12 residues. Here the CDR3 DNA reads TGTGCCAGCAGTGCTTACACAGATACGCAGTATTTT. This sequence encodes CASSAYTDTQYF.

This clonotype has more than one count but fewer than ten. V usage is TRBV5-1 and J usage is TRBJ1-1, with 7 bases matching TRBD1. Germline-derived CDR1 and CDR2 are SGHRS and YFSETQ. The CDR3 length is 15 residues. The trim removed 6 bases at V and 1 base at J, leaving 9 bases unmatched. DNA for the CDR3: TGCGCCAGCAAACCCCGTCAGGGGGGGAACACTGAAGCTTTCTTT. Its translation: CASKPRQGGNTEAFF.

This clonotype was found a few times. The rearrangement uses TRBV4-2 and TRBJ2-5, with TRBD1 matching over 9 bases. This CDR3 is 15 amino acids long. Unmatched junction bases numbered 8, after V lost 0 bases and J lost 9 bases. Germline CDR1 is LGHNA and CDR2 is YNFKEQ. CDR3 sequence reads: CASSQDVGQGTAQYF. The CDR3 DNA follows: TGTGCCAGCAGCCAAGACGTGGGACAGGGCACGGCCCAGTACTTC.

This rearrangement joins TRBV5-1 to TRBJ2-6; D gene uncertain. The CDR3 consists of 14 residues. V was clipped by 5 bases and J by 2 bases, with 8 bases between them. The germline gives CDR1 SGHRS, CDR2 YFSETQ. The CDR3 region has the DNA TGCGCCAGCAGTCCATTAACTGGGGCCAACGTCCTGACTTTC. Its translation is CASSPLTGANVLTF.

This clonotype was counted between two and nine times. The rearrangement uses TRBV20-1 and TRBJ2-3, with TRBD2 matching 12 bases. The CDR3 spans 18 residues. The germline V gene encodes CDR1 DFQATT and CDR2 SNEGSKA (reference sequence). The trim removed 6 bases at V and 3 bases at J, leaving 16 bases unmatched. CDR3 region: CSATLAGGVSWPTDTQYF. The CDR3 coding sequence is TGCAGTGCAACTCTAGCGGGGGGGGTATCTTGGCCGACAGATACGCAGTATTTT.

The V gene is TRBV5-1, the J gene TRBJ2-1; D is possibly TRBD1 (6 bases). This CDR3 contains 14 residues. The V end was cut by 7 bases, the J end by 9 bases, with 20 bases between. Germline CDR1 and CDR2: SGHRS and YFSETQ. This CDR3 is CASADQTGFGEQFF. CDR3 in DNA: TGCGCCAGCGCTGACCAAACAGGGTTCGGTGAGCAGTTCTTC.

The sample holds a few counts of this clonotype. This chain joins TRBV7-2 and TRBJ1-1, with D possibly TRBD1 on 5 matching bases. The germline V and J ends were trimmed by 6 bases and 1 base, with 9 bases remaining between them. CDR1 is SGHTA and CDR2 is FQGNSA in the germline V gene. This CDR3 region has 13 residues. The CDR3 DNA sequence: TGTGCCAGCAGAGTGAGGGGGAACACTGAAGCTTTCTTT. Its protein is CASRVRGNTEAFF.

The rearrangement joins TRBV29-1 to TRBJ1-1, with 8 bases matching TRBD1. V was clipped by 7 bases and J by 4 bases; unmatched bases: 11. The CDR3 has 14 residues. Germline V gene lookup returns CDR1 SQVTM and CDR2 ANQGSEA. The CDR3 DNA reads TGCAGCGCCCTACCGACAGGGGAGGGCACTGAAGCTTTCTTT. Protein sequence: CSALPTGEGTEAFF.

This clonotype was seen at least ten times. V is TRBV6-6 and J is TRBJ2-1; D may be TRBD2 (5 bases). The length of the CDR3 is 18 residues. CDR1 is MNHNY and CDR2 is SVGAGI in the germline V gene (reference sequence). V lost 6 bases to trimming and J lost 4 bases, with 25 bases between them. CDR3 sequence: CASSLEPPGEPGYNEQFF. As DNA, the CDR3 is TGTGCCAGCAGCCTCGAACCCCCCGGGGAGCCGGGATACAATGAGCAGTTCTTC.

The chain joins TRBV20-1 to TRBJ1-1; maybe TRBD1 (5 bases). Germline V gene sequence: CDR1 DFQATT, CDR2 SNEGSKA (reference sequence). This CDR3 has 14 residues. V gave up 2 bases and J gave up 2 bases, with 12 bases separating them. The CDR3 DNA reads as TGCAGTGCTAGACAGGGAGGCCCCAACACTGAAGCTTTCTTT. Its translation: CSARQGGPNTEAFF.

This clonotype was detected a few times. This chain links TRBV4-2 with TRBJ2-3, with TRBD2 identical over 10 bases. The ends lost 0 bases at V and 3 bases at J; junction bases unmatched: 3. This CDR3 comprises 16 residues. The germline gives CDR1 LGHNA, CDR2 YNFKEQ. The CDR3 nucleotides read TGTGCCAGCAGCCAAGATACAGCGGGGGGGACAGATACGCAGTATTTT. Its translation: CASSQDTAGGTDTQYF.

In this sample, this clonotype turned up a few times. In DNA, the CDR3 is TGTGCCACAGGAAACACCGGGGAGCTGTTTTTT. Its protein is CATGNTGELFF. The chain couples TRBV15 to TRBJ2-2; D call uncertain. Trimming shortened V by 9 bases and J by 2 bases, and 4 bases separated the two germline ends. CDR1 and CDR2 (germline): LNHNV, YYDKDF (reference sequence). The CDR3 is made up of 11 amino acids.

CDR3 residues: CASSPTEGYRTYEQYF. CDR3 sequence (DNA): TGTGCCAGCTCACCGACCGAAGGGTACAGGACCTACGAGCAGTACTTC. The chain has TRBV18 and TRBJ2-7; D is perhaps TRBD1 (5 bases). The V end was cut by 3 bases, the J end by 2 bases, with 17 bases between. CDR1 is KGHSH and CDR2 is LQKENI in the germline V gene. The CDR3 length is 16 residues.

This clonotype has more than one count but fewer than ten. The J gene is TRBJ2-6, the V gene TRBV7-9, with D possibly being TRBD1 (6 bases). The CDR3 totals 17 residues. Germline values: CDR1 SEHNR, CDR2 FQNEAQ (reference sequence). The V gene lost 2 bases and the J gene lost 0 bases, with 11 bases spanning the gap. The CDR3: CASSLKRGFSGANVLTF. The CDR3 DNA reads TGTGCCAGCAGCTTAAAGAGGGGGTTCTCTGGGGCCAACGTCCTGACTTTC.

This clonotype was found a few times. The chain links TRBV29-1 to TRBJ2-5, with D unclear. The ends were cut back, 3 bases at V and 5 bases at J, with 10 bases in the middle. The CDR3 has 12 residues. In germline, CDR1 is SQVTM, CDR2 ANQGSEA. The CDR3 nucleotides read TGCAGCGTTGAGCGCCGGCGGGAGACCCAGTACTTC. It codes for CSVERRRETQYF.

The chain employs TRBV28 and TRBJ2-7; perhaps D is TRBD1 or TRBD2 (5 bases each). Germline-derived CDR1 and CDR2 are MDHEN and SYDVKM. The CDR3 contains 12 residues. Trimming took 4 bases from V and 6 from J, leaving 10 bases between them. DNA for the CDR3: TGTGCCAGCAGTTCCGGGGCCCGCGAGCAGTACGTC. It codes for CASSSGAREQYV.